The clone carrying this T cell receptor (beta chain) was recorded at least ten times. These data are taken from a study of neurological immune-mediated disorders. From the 5' RACE reads, TCRdb called clonotypes with MiXCR, one entry per CDR3 protein. The repertoire consists of some 43,000 distinct CDR3 sequences, with roughly 13% occurring once and the leading ten covering 7% to 10%. The CDR3 extends over 14 amino acids. Documented time point: longitudinal time-point 3. The chain is built from TRBV21-1 and TRBJ1-1; the table calls TRBD1, which could not be checked here. TRBV21-1 is a known pseudogene. The clonotype comes from a male donor with HTLV-1-associated myelopathy (HAM/TSP). Sequencing was done on a sample of PBMCs. The CDR3 DNA reads as TGTGCCAGCAGCAAAGTCGCGGGGACATTAGAAGCTTTCTTT. Its translation: CASSKVAGTLEAFF.